The clone carrying this T cell receptor delta chain was recorded at least ten times. What it binds is not known. TCRdb's listed protein matches a much larger clone and diverges from this DNA's translation at residue 9, likely through a read error; the protein shown comes from the DNA. The sample originates from a study of γδ T cells in repeated Plasmodium falciparum infection. About the study: Donors had four controlled P. falciparum NF54 infections over approximately 640 days. Study-level points and caveats: Repeated controlled infections reportedly drove waves of new clonotype selection in Vdelta2-negative, mostly Vdelta1+, gammadelta repertoires. Vdelta2-negative gammadelta repertoires appeared less diverse and less shared in Malian than Australian children.

Looked up from germline, CDR1 is TVYSNPD and CDR2 is GDNSRS (reference sequence). The CDR3 is 16 residues long. Unmatched junction bases numbered 13, after V lost 4 bases and J lost 0 bases. With CATT, TCRdb re-called clones from the multiplex PCR reads. The table has 45,000 to 60,000 delta-chain clones, around 2% seen once; the top ten hold roughly 24%. Vgamma9/Vdelta2+ and Vdelta2-negative gammadelta T cells were flow-sorted from PBMC for bulk sequencing. The TCR originated in a pool of human donors (malaria-infected and uninfected, not separated). The specimen was gamma-delta T cells from blood. V is TRDV3 and J is TRDJ1, with 8 bases aligning to TRDD3. TCRdb offers no J gene call, so here the DNA was matched to germline to obtain one. The CDR3 DNA sequence: TGTGCCTCCGACTACTGGGGGCCCCCGTACACCGATAAACTCATCTTT. Protein: CASDYWGPPYTDKLIF.